These T cell receptor beta chains were read from a single sample in a study of human versus mouse CDR3 diversity and MHC coevolution. Sequenced by immunoSEQ multiplex PCR; TCRdb stores in-frame clones only, minus some. The sample contains approximately 81,000 clones, over 85% of which appear only once. The sequencing sample was made of naive CD4+ T cells from blood. The source is a person between 25 and 69 years old in good health. CDR3s include the opening cysteine and the closing phenylalanine or tryptophan. Fields, in order: D gene, J gene, V gene, clone size, CDR3 protein, CDR3 DNA. A D gene is named only where the DNA matches it firmly. A clone size is listed for some rows: how often the clone was seen (once, few, many), or a class if it is expanded.

D: TRBD1
J: TRBJ1-5
V: TRBV15
size: once
CDR3: CATSRTGEGQPQHF
DNA: TGTGCCACCAGTCGGACAGGGGAGGGTCAGCCCCAGCATTTT

D: TRBD2
J: TRBJ2-5
V: TRBV19
size: NA
CDR3: CASSILAGTGTQYF
DNA: TGTGCCAGTAGTATACTAGCGGGTACAGGGACCCAGTACTTC

D: TRBD1
J: TRBJ1-4
V: TRBV28
size: NA
CDR3: CASSPTGTAFNEKLFF
DNA: TGTGCCAGCAGCCCTACCGGGACAGCATTTAATGAAAAACTGTTTTTT

D: NA
J: TRBJ1-2
V: TRBV5-1
size: NA
CDR3: CASSLGAVSRYGYTF
DNA: TGCGCCAGCAGCTTGGGGGCCGTCAGTAGGTATGGCTACACCTTC

D: TRBD2
J: TRBJ2-1
V: TRBV6-4
size: NA
CDR3: CASSDWTSGRLDEQFF
DNA: TGTGCCAGCAGTGACTGGACTAGCGGGAGACTGGATGAGCAGTTCTTC

D: NA
J: TRBJ2-1
V: TRBV18
size: NA
CDR3: CASSPSGNEQFF
DNA: TGTGCCAGCTCACCGTCGGGGAATGAGCAGTTCTTC

D: TRBD1
J: TRBJ1-1
V: TRBV4-3
size: NA
CDR3: CASSQDMGGGQGMKAFF
DNA: TGCGCCAGCAGCCAAGATATGGGAGGAGGACAGGGAATGAAAGCTTTCTTT

D: NA
J: TRBJ1-5
V: TRBV28
size: NA
CDR3: CASSLRQQGTLYSNQPQHF
DNA: TGTGCCAGCAGTTTACGTCAACAGGGAACCCTCTATAGCAATCAGCCCCAGCATTTT

D: NA
J: TRBJ2-5
V: TRBV5-6
size: once
CDR3: CASSFGEETQYF
DNA: TGTGCCAGCAGCTTTGGAGAAGAGACCCAGTACTTC

D: TRBD1
J: TRBJ1-6
V: TRBV5-4
size: NA
CDR3: CASSMNRGQSPLHF
DNA: TGTGCCAGCAGCATGAACAGGGGACAATCACCCCTCCACTTT

D: TRBD2
J: TRBJ2-2
V: TRBV6-5
size: NA
CDR3: CASSIRGEGTGELFF
DNA: TGTGCCAGCAGTATACGGGGGGAGGGCACCGGGGAGCTGTTTTTT

D: NA
J: TRBJ2-1
V: TRBV5-1
size: once
CDR3: CASSSSRGRGINNEQFF
DNA: TGCGCCAGCAGCTCGAGTCGTGGCAGGGGTATTAACAATGAGCAGTTCTTC

D: TRBD2
J: TRBJ2-1
V: TRBV7-3
size: NA
CDR3: CASSWTSGLNEQFF
DNA: TGTGCCAGCAGCTGGACTAGCGGGCTCAACGAGCAGTTCTTC

D: TRBD1
J: TRBJ2-7
V: TRBV5-5
size: NA
CDR3: CASSSGTGLYEQYF
DNA: TGTGCCAGCAGCTCCGGGACAGGTCTCTACGAGCAGTACTTC

D: TRBD2
J: TRBJ2-7
V: TRBV9
size: NA
CDR3: CASSVSGLASGSREQYF
DNA: TGTGCCAGCAGCGTATCAGGGTTGGCTAGCGGGAGCCGCGAGCAGTACTTC

D: TRBD2
J: TRBJ2-1
V: TRBV7-3
size: NA
CDR3: CASSLAGGLGEQFF
DNA: TGTGCCAGCAGCTTAGCGGGAGGGTTGGGTGAGCAGTTCTTC

D: TRBD1
J: TRBJ2-1
V: TRBV30
size: NA
CDR3: CAWDRGYEQFF
DNA: TGTGCCTGGGACAGGGGGTATGAGCAGTTCTTC

D: TRBD1
J: TRBJ1-4
V: TRBV7-2
size: NA
CDR3: CASSPETGFYEKLFF
DNA: TGTGCCAGCAGTCCAGAGACAGGGTTTTATGAAAAACTGTTTTTT

D: TRBD2
J: TRBJ2-7
V: TRBV13
size: NA
CDR3: CASRQGGGNIGEQYF
DNA: TGTGCCAGCCGCCAAGGCGGGGGGAACATCGGCGAGCAGTACTTC

D: NA
J: TRBJ1-1
V: TRBV19
size: few
CDR3: CASSPGRENTEAFF
DNA: TGTGCCAGTAGTCCAGGGAGGGAGAACACTGAAGCTTTCTTT

D: NA
J: TRBJ1-1
V: TRBV14
size: NA
CDR3: CASSQRTVNTEAFF
DNA: TGTGCCAGCAGCCAACGGACAGTGAACACTGAAGCTTTCTTT

D: NA
J: TRBJ1-1
V: TRBV5-6
size: NA
CDR3: CASSLITEAFF
DNA: TGTGCCAGCAGCCTAATCACTGAAGCTTTCTTT

D: NA
J: TRBJ1-1
V: TRBV27
size: NA
CDR3: CASSPLGSLNTEAFF
DNA: TGTGCCAGCAGTCCCCTGGGGAGCCTTAACACTGAAGCTTTCTTT

D: NA
J: TRBJ1-1
V: TRBV7-9
size: NA
CDR3: CASASSLLDRGKAFF
DNA: TGTGCCAGCGCCTCCTCTTTACTCGACCGGGGGAAAGCTTTCTTT

D: NA
J: TRBJ1-2
V: TRBV29-1
size: NA
CDR3: CSVERDTF
DNA: TGCAGCGTTGAACGGGACACCTTC

D: NA
J: TRBJ2-2
V: TRBV18
size: NA
CDR3: CASSSDLIHQLFF
DNA: TGTGCCAGCTCTTCTGACTTGATCCACCAGCTGTTTTTT

D: NA
J: TRBJ1-2
V: TRBV30
size: once
CDR3: CAWNSRAYGYTF
DNA: TGTGCCTGGAATTCCAGGGCCTATGGCTACACCTTC

D: NA
J: TRBJ1-2
V: TRBV7-2
size: once
CDR3: CASSLNPSNYGYTF
DNA: TGTGCCAGCAGCTTAAATCCATCCAACTATGGCTACACCTTC

D: NA
J: TRBJ2-5
V: TRBV7-3
size: NA
CDR3: CASSAGRGQQETQYF
DNA: TGTGCCAGCAGCGCTGGCAGGGGACAACAAGAGACCCAGTACTTC

D: NA
J: TRBJ2-5
V: TRBV28
size: NA
CDR3: CASSLEVTETQYF
DNA: TGTGCCAGCAGTTTAGAGGTTACAGAGACCCAGTACTTC

D: TRBD1
J: TRBJ1-1
V: TRBV18
size: NA
CDR3: CASSPTLTGGNTEAFF
DNA: TGTGCCAGCTCACCGACGCTGACAGGGGGGAACACTGAAGCTTTCTTT

D: TRBD1
J: TRBJ2-1
V: TRBV7-2
size: NA
CDR3: CASSSDRASYNEQFF
DNA: TGTGCCAGCAGCTCGGACAGGGCCTCCTACAATGAGCAGTTCTTC

D: NA
J: TRBJ2-7
V: TRBV7-6
size: NA
CDR3: CASSPTGTPTYEQYF
DNA: TGTGCCAGCAGCCCCACAGGGACCCCCACCTACGAGCAGTACTTC

D: TRBD1
J: TRBJ1-5
V: TRBV18
size: NA
CDR3: CASSSQGQGAGQPQHF
DNA: TGTGCCAGCTCAAGCCAGGGCCAGGGGGCTGGGCAGCCCCAGCATTTT

D: NA
J: TRBJ1-1
V: TRBV20-1
size: NA
CDR3: CSARDLQGAFF
DNA: TGCAGTGCTAGAGATCTACAGGGAGCTTTCTTT